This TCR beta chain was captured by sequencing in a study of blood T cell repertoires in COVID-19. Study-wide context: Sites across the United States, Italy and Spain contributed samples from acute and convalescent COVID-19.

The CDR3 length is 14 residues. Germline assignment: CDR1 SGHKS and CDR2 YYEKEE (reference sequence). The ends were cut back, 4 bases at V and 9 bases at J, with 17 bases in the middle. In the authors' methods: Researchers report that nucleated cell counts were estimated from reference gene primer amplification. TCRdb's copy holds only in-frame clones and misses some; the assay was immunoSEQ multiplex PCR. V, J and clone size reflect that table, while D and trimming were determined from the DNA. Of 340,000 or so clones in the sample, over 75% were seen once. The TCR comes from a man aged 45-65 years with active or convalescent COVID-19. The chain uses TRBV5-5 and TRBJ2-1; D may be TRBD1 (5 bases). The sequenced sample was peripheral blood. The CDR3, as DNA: TGTGCCAGCAGCCTAATAGACAGCCAGGGTGAGCAGTTCTTC. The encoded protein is CASSLIDSQGEQFF.